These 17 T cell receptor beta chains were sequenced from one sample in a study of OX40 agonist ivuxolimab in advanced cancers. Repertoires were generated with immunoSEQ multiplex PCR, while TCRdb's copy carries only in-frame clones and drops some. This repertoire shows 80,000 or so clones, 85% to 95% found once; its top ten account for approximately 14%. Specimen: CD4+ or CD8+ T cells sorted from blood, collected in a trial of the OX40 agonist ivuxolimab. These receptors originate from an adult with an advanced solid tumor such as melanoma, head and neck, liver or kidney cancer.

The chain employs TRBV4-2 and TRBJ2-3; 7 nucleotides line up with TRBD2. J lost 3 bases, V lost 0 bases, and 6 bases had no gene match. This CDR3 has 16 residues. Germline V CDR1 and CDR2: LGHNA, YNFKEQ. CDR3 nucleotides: TGTGCCAGCAGCCAAGATCTCGGCGGGAGTACAGATACGCAGTATTTT. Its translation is CASSQDLGGSTDTQYF.

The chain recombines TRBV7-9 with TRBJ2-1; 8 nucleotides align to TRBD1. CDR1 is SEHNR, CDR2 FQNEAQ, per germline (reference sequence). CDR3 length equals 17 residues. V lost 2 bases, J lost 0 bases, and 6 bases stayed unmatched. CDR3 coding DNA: TGTGCCAGCAGCTTAACAGGGGGGCTTAGCTCCTACAATGAGCAGTTCTTC. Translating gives CASSLTGGLSSYNEQFF.

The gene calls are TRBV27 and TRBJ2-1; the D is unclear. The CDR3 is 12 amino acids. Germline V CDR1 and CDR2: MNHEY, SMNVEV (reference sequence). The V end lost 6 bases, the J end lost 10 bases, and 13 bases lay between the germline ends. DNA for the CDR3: TGTGCCAGCAGGTCCGTTGGGCGGGAGCAGTTCTTC. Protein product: CASRSVGREQFF.

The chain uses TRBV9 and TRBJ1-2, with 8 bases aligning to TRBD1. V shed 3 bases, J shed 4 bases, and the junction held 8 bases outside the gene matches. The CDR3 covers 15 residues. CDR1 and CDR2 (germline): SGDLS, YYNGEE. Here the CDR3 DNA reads TGTGCCAGCAGCGCCCCGGGACAGGAAGCCTATGGCTACACCTTC. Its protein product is CASSAPGQEAYGYTF.

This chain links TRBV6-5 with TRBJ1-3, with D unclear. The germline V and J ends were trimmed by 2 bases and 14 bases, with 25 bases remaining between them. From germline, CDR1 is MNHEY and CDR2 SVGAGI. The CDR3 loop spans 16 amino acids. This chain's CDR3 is CASSYTALPENNIVYF. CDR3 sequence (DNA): TGTGCCAGCAGTTACACCGCCCTCCCCGAAAATAACATCGTATATTTT.

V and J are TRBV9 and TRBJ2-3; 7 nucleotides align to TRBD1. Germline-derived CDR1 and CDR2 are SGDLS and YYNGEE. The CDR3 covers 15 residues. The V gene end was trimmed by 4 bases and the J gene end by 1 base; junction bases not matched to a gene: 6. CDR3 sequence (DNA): TGTGCCAGCAGCCTAGGGGGCTACGGCACAGATACGCAGTATTTT. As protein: CASSLGGYGTDTQYF.

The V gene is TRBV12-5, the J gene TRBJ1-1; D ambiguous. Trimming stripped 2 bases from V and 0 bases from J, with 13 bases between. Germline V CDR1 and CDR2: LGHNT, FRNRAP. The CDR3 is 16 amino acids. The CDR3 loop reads CASGLCFTTMNTEAFF. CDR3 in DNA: TGTGCTAGTGGTTTGTGCTTCACTACAATGAACACTGAAGCTTTCTTT.

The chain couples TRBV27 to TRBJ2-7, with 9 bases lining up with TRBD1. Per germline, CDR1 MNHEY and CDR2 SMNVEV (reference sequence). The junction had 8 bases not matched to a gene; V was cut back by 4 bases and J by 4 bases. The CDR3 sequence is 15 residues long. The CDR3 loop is CASSSPGQGFYEQYF. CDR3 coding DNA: TGTGCCAGCAGTTCGCCGGGACAGGGTTTTTACGAGCAGTACTTC.

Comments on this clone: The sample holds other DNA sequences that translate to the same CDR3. The CDR3 DNA sequence: TGTGCCAGTAGTATTAGCAGTTCCTACAATGAGCAGTTCTTC. Its protein product is CASSISSSYNEQFF. The chain joins TRBV19 to TRBJ2-1; no definite D call. The CDR3 contains 14 residues. Germline V lookup: CDR1 LNHDA, CDR2 SQIVND (reference sequence). V was trimmed by 3 bases and J by 1 base, leaving 7 bases between them.

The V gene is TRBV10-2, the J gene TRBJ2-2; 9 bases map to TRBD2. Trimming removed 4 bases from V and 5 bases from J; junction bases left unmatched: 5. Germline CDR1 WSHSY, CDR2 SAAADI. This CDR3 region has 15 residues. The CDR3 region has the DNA TGCGCCAGCAGTGTAGCGGGGGCGGGGACCGGGGAGCTGTTTTTT. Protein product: CASSVAGAGTGELFF.

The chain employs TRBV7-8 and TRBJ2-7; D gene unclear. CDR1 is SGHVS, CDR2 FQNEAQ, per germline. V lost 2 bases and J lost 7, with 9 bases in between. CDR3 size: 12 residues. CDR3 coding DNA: TGTGCCAGCAGCTTAATCACGAGAGAGCAGTACTTC. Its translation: CASSLITREQYF.

CDR3: CASSNRGLEPQHF. The CDR3 region has the DNA TGTGCCAGTAGTAACAGGGGGCTGGAGCCCCAGCATTTT. The chain joins TRBV19 to TRBJ1-5; TRBD1 aligns across 9 bases. Unmatched junction bases numbered 3, after V lost 4 bases and J lost 8 bases. Germline CDR1 LNHDA, CDR2 SQIVND (reference sequence). The CDR3 loop spans 13 amino acids.

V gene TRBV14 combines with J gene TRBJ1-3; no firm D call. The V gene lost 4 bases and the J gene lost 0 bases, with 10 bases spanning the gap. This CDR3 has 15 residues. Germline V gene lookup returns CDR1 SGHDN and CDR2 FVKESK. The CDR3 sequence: CASSLQPFSGNTIYF. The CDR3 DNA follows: TGTGCCAGCAGCCTACAACCTTTCTCTGGAAACACCATATATTTT.

The CDR3 loop is CASSLGGGAPNEQFF. The CDR3 nucleotides read TGTGCCAGCAGTTTAGGCGGGGGGGCCCCCAATGAGCAGTTCTTC. The chain joins TRBV28 to TRBJ2-1; 9 bases agree with TRBD2. With V trimmed by 2 bases and J by 6 bases, 5 bases remained unmatched. Germline CDR1 reads MDHEN; CDR2 reads SYDVKM. The CDR3 is 15 residues long.

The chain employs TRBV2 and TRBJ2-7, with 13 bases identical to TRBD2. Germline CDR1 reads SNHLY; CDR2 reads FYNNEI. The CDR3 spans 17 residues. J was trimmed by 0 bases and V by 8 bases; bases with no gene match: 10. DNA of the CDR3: TGTGCCAGCGGTCGGACTAGCGGGGGCACTTTCTCCTACGAGCAGTACTTC. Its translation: CASGRTSGGTFSYEQYF.

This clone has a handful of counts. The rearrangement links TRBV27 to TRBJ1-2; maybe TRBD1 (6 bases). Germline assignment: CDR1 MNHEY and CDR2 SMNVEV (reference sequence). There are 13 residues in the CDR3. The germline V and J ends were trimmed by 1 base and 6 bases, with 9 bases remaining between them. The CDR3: CASSLWSGDGYTF. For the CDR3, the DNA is TGTGCCAGCAGTTTATGGTCAGGGGATGGCTACACCTTC.

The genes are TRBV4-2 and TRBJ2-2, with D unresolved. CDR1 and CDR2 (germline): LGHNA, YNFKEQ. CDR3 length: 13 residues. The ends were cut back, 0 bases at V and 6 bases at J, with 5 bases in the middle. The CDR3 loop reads CASSQELAGELFF. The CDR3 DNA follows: TGTGCCAGCAGCCAAGAGTTGGCCGGGGAGCTGTTTTTT.